This T cell receptor beta chain was recorded in a study of Tregs in tolerant kidney transplant recipients. TCRdb's table, derived via immunoSEQ multiplex PCR, lists solely in-frame clones and lacks some. The data contain approximately 260,000 clones, 84% of them seen just once; the ten biggest clones take up over 0.5%. This sequence was found in a human donor in good health. The sample consisted of CD4+ T cells from blood.

Here the CDR3 reads CASSEGGASGRNEQFF. CDR3 coding DNA: TGTGCCAGCAGTGAGGGGGGGGCTAGCGGGAGGAATGAGCAGTTCTTC. This chain joins TRBV25-1 and TRBJ2-1; 11 bases are a match to TRBD2. With V trimmed by 3 bases and J by 7 bases, 8 bases remained unmatched. This CDR3 has 16 amino acids. Germline V gene lookup returns CDR1 MGHDK and CDR2 SYGVNS.